A selection of T cell receptor beta chains follows, all from one sample in a study of shared clonotypes between healthy human individuals. The protocol was immunoSEQ multiplex PCR, while the TCRdb copy is restricted to in-frame clones and leaves out a portion. The table shows about 1.1 million clones, with about 80% occurring only once. The source material was memory CD4+ T cells from PBMCs. The receptors were gathered from a man aged 18-30 years in good health. Some clones in this sample may be carry-over from other donors' samples. Both conserved end residues are part of each CDR3. A D gene is named only where the DNA matches it firmly. Only part of the rows carry a size: once, few, many, or a class if the clone is expanded.

NA	TRBV19	TRBJ2-7	NA	CASSRQPLSWELPPEQYF	TGTGCCAGTAGTCGCCAACCCCTTTCGTGGGAGCTACCACCCGAGCAGTACTTC
NA	TRBV5-1	TRBJ2-3	TRBD2	CASRLAVTDTQYF	TGCGCCAGCAGGCTAGCGGTCACAGATACGCAGTATTTT
NA	TRBV5-1	TRBJ2-7	NA	CASSLDPSGSYEQYF	TGCGCCAGCAGCTTGGATCCCAGTGGCTCCTACGAGCAGTACTTC
NA	TRBV6-1	TRBJ2-2	NA	CASSERARLTGELFF	TGTGCCAGCAGTGAACGGGCCAGACTCACCGGGGAGCTGTTTTTT
NA	TRBV18	TRBJ2-5	TRBD1	CASSPRDRGLSETQYF	TGTGCCAGCTCGCCACGTGACAGGGGGCTTTCGGAGACCCAGTACTTC
NA	TRBV5-1	TRBJ1-1	NA	CASSLGAVMNTEAFF	TGCGCCAGCAGCTTGGGGGCAGTCATGAACACTGAAGCTTTCTTT
NA	TRBV6-4	TRBJ1-1	NA	CASSSHGGTEAFF	TGTGCCAGCAGCTCACACGGGGGGACTGAAGCTTTCTTT
few	TRBV2	TRBJ2-7	TRBD2	CASSASGTEQYF	TGTGCCAGCAGTGCAAGCGGGACGGAACAGTACTTC
few	TRBV7-2	TRBJ2-7	TRBD2	CASSLAAGGAYEQYF	TGTGCCAGCAGCTTAGCCGCGGGAGGGGCCTACGAGCAGTACTTC
NA	TRBV28	TRBJ1-5	NA	CASSLVAAGQPQHF	TGTGCCAGCAGTTTAGTGGCTGCGGGGCAGCCCCAGCATTTT
NA	TRBV5-1	TRBJ2-1	NA	CASSLNAGPYNEQFF	TGCGCCAGCAGCTTGAATGCGGGACCCTACAATGAGCAGTTCTTC
NA	TRBV20-1	TRBJ2-5	NA	CSAREQETQYF	TGCAGTGCCCGAGAGCAAGAGACCCAGTACTTC
NA	TRBV6-5	TRBJ1-4	NA	CASSYGPGRKLFF	TGTGCCAGCAGTTACGGTCCGGGTAGAAAACTGTTTTTT
NA	TRBV4-2	TRBJ2-3	TRBD1	CASSQKTGGGYTQYF	TGTGCCAGCAGCCAAAAGACAGGGGGCGGGTATACGCAGTATTTT
NA	TRBV11-2	TRBJ1-2	TRBD1	CASSLISWQGVGGYTF	TGTGCCAGCAGCTTAATTTCTTGGCAGGGGGTGGGTGGCTACACCTTC
NA	TRBV5-4	TRBJ2-1	NA	CASSPARANEQFF	TGTGCCAGCAGCCCGGCCCGGGCTAATGAGCAGTTCTTC
NA	TRBV28	TRBJ1-1	NA	CASSFSGARRTEAFF	TGTGCCAGCAGTTTCTCGGGGGCACGCCGCACTGAAGCTTTCTTT
NA	TRBV7-9	TRBJ2-2	TRBD2	CASSYSPGLGRGTGELFF	TGTGCCAGCAGCTACTCACCGGGACTAGGCCGTGGCACCGGGGAGCTGTTTTTT
NA	TRBV10-3	TRBJ2-5	NA	CAVKGVGETQYF	TGTGCCGTCAAGGGGGTTGGGGAGACCCAGTACTTC
NA	TRBV18	TRBJ2-4	TRBD2	CASSPGGERNIQYF	TGTGCCAGCTCACCCGGGGGGGAGCGAAACATTCAGTACTTC
NA	TRBV11-3	TRBJ1-1	TRBD1	CASSQTGGNTEAFF	TGTGCCAGCAGCCAGACAGGGGGAAACACTGAAGCTTTCTTT
NA	TRBV30	TRBJ2-3	TRBD1	CAWSIGTGVVRYF	TGTGCCTGGAGTATAGGGACAGGGGTAGTACGATATTTT
NA	TRBV9	TRBJ1-5	TRBD1	CASSAGQGADQPQHF	TGTGCCAGCAGCGCCGGACAGGGGGCCGATCAGCCCCAGCATTTT
NA	TRBV28	TRBJ1-3	NA	CASSFAAAGNTIYF	TGTGCCAGCAGTTTTGCAGCGGCTGGAAACACCATATATTTT
NA	TRBV5-1	TRBJ2-3	TRBD1	CASSLWGQGSTDTQYF	TGCGCCAGCAGCCTGTGGGGACAGGGAAGCACAGATACGCAGTATTTT
NA	TRBV6-1	TRBJ2-7	NA	CASSEARVAGSYEQYF	TGTGCCAGCAGTGAAGCTAGGGTGGCGGGCTCCTACGAGCAGTACTTC
NA	TRBV21-1	TRBJ2-2	NA	CASSGTGDTGELFF	TGTGCCAGCAGCGGGACAGGAGACACCGGGGAGCTGTTTTTT
NA	TRBV19	TRBJ2-5	TRBD1	CASSRDRVQETQYF	TGTGCCAGTAGTAGGGACAGGGTGCAAGAGACCCAGTACTTC
NA	TRBV6-5	TRBJ1-5	NA	CASSRTVKGPQHF	TGTGCCAGCAGCCGGACAGTTAAGGGGCCCCAGCATTTT
NA	TRBV27	TRBJ2-4	TRBD1	CASTTNRGDIQYF	TGTGCCAGCACCACCAACAGGGGCGACATTCAGTACTTC
NA	TRBV7-2	TRBJ2-7	TRBD1	CASSSGTGGIYEQYF	TGTGCCAGCAGCTCCGGGACAGGGGGAATCTACGAGCAGTACTTC
NA	TRBV6-5	TRBJ2-3	NA	CASSPAAVGGTQYF	TGTGCCAGCAGCCCCGCGGCAGTAGGCGGTACGCAGTATTTT
few	TRBV4-2	TRBJ2-2	NA	CASSHAGTRGTTGELFF	TGTGCCAGCAGCCATGCCGGGACCCGGGGGACCACCGGGGAGCTGTTTTTT
NA	TRBV6-5	TRBJ2-6	NA	CASATGFSGANVLTF	TGTGCCAGCGCCACTGGCTTCTCTGGGGCCAACGTCCTGACTTTC
NA	TRBV4-2	TRBJ1-2	TRBD1	CASSLVLGQDYTF	TGTGCCAGCAGCTTAGTTTTGGGACAGGACTACACCTTC
NA	TRBV7-2	TRBJ2-2	NA	CASSLSRDLVGELFF	TGTGCCAGCAGCTTAAGCCGGGACTTGGTCGGGGAGCTGTTTTTT
NA	TRBV5-1	TRBJ2-3	TRBD1	CASSLVGTGRTDTQYF	TGCGCCAGCAGCTTGGTCGGGACAGGGAGGACAGATACGCAGTATTTT
NA	TRBV29-1	TRBJ2-1	NA	CSVEDLQAEGGIGQFF	TGCAGCGTTGAAGATCTTCAAGCGGAAGGAGGGATAGGGCAGTTCTTC
NA	TRBV7-9	TRBJ1-1	NA	CASSLGGQRATEAFF	TGTGCCAGCAGCTTAGGAGGACAGCGGGCCACTGAAGCTTTCTTT
many	TRBV4-2	TRBJ2-7	TRBD2	CASSQAGGRVEQYF	TGTGCCAGCAGCCAGGCGGGAGGTCGGGTCGAGCAGTACTTC
NA	TRBV6-6	TRBJ1-5	NA	CASRLAGTLDQPQHF	TGTGCCAGCAGACTAGCCGGGACACTCGATCAGCCCCAGCATTTT
NA	TRBV5-1	TRBJ2-7	TRBD1	CASSVGQAISYEQYF	TGCGCCAGCAGCGTGGGACAGGCCATATCCTACGAGCAGTACTTC
many	TRBV18	TRBJ1-2	TRBD1	CASSPEQGSGYTF	TGTGCCAGCTCACCAGAACAGGGGTCTGGCTACACCTTC
many	TRBV10-3	TRBJ1-2	NA	CATLDSGRDYGYTF	TGTGCCACACTCGATTCGGGTCGGGACTATGGCTACACCTTC
few	TRBV29-1	TRBJ2-3	TRBD2	CSVEGRAGIHTDTQYF	TGCAGCGTTGAGGGGAGGGCCGGGATTCACACAGATACGCAGTATTTT
NA	TRBV20-1	TRBJ1-2	NA	CSARVGLEGVF	TGCAGTGCTAGAGTGGGGCTCGAGGGGGTTTTC
NA	TRBV5-1	TRBJ2-1	NA	CASSLVGQGKSYNEQFF	TGCGCCAGCAGCTTGGTCGGGCAGGGGAAATCCTACAATGAGCAGTTCTTC
few	TRBV20-1	TRBJ2-7	NA	CSASSPYEQYF	TGCAGTGCTAGTTCCCCCTACGAGCAGTACTTC